This TCR beta chain was found in a study of T cell changes during pregnancy in multiple sclerosis. The CDR3 is 14 amino acids. Per germline, CDR1 MDHEN and CDR2 SYDVKM. V lost 5 bases and J lost 7, with 18 bases in between. The repertoire was sequenced with immunoSEQ multiplex PCR; TCRdb's copy has only in-frame clones and lacks some. The table has 99,000 or so clones, around 93% seen once. The TCR sequence derives from a female donor with multiple sclerosis, enrolled in a pregnancy study. The V call is TRBV28, the J call TRBJ2-7; TRBD2 might be the D (5 bases). Source: peripheral blood, taken after pregnancy. For the CDR3, the DNA is TGTGCCAGCAGTCCCCGACCGGGGATAAGGGAGCAGTACTTC. The encoded protein is CASSPRPGIREQYF. The variable domain in full, completed from reference TRBV28 and TRBJ2-7, reads DVKVTQSSRYLVKRTGEKVFLECVQDMDHENMFWYRQDPGLGLRLIYFSYDVKMKEKGDIPEGYSVSREKKERFSLILESASTNQTSMYLCASSPRPGIREQYFGPGTRLTVT.